This T cell receptor beta chain was sequenced for a study of blood T cell repertoires in COVID-19. For the study at large: Material from acute and convalescent COVID-19 was sourced from the United States, Italy and Spain. From T cells, B-cell-depleted T cells, or PBMCs came the material, which was cDNA or gDNA.

Generated by immunoSEQ multiplex PCR, the TCRdb table keeps only in-frame clones and is missing some. Among 390,000 or so clones, roughly 90% were seen once, and the ten largest hold 1.4%. The TCR was taken from a woman in her twenties or thirties with active or convalescent COVID-19. Sequencing input: peripheral blood.

The CDR3 loop is CASSSSGGPREQFF. CDR3 DNA: TGTGCCAGCAGCTCGAGCGGGGGGCCTAGGGAGCAGTTCTTC. The chain employs TRBV7-2 and TRBJ2-1; 9 bases are shared with TRBD2. Trimming took 4 bases from V and 10 from J; bases not matched to a gene: 8. The CDR3 has 14 residues. Germline-derived CDR1 and CDR2 are SGHTA and FQGNSA.